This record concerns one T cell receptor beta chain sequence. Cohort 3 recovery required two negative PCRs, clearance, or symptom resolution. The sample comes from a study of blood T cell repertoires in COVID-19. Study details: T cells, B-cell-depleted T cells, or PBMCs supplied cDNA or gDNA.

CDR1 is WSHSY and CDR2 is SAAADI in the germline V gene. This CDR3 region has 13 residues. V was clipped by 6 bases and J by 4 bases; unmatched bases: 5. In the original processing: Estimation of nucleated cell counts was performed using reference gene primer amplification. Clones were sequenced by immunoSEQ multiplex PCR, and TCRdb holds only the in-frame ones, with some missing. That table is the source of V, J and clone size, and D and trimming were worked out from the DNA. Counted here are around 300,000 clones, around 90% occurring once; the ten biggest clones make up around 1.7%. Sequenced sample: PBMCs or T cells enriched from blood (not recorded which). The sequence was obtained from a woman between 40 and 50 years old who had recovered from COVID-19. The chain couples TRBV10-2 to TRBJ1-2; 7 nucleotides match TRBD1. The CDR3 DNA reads TGCGCCAGCAGATCGACAGGGCTCTATGGCTACACCTTC. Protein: CASRSTGLYGYTF.